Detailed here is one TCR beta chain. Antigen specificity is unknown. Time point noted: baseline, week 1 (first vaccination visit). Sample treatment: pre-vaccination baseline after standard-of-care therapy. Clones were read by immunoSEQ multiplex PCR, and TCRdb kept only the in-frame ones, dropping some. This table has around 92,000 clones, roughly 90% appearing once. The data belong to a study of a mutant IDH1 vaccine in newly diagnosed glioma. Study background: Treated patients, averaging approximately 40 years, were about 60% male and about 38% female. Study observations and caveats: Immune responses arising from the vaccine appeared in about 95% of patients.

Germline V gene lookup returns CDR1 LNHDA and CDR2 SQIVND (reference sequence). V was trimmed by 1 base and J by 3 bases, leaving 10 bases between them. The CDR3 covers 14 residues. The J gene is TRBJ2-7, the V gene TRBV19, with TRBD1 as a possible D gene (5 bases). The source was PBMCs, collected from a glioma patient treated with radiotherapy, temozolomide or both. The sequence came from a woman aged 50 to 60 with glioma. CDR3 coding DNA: TGTGCCAGTAGTATAGTAGCAGGGTACTACGAGCAGTACTTC. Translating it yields CASSIVAGYYEQYF.